The rows below give T cell receptor beta chains drawn from one sample of a study of blood T cell repertoires in COVID-19. Libraries were prepared by immunoSEQ multiplex PCR; TCRdb keeps only in-frame clonotypes and omits some of them. The sample yields a few hundred thousand clones, 89% seen once. Material for sequencing was PBMCs or T cells enriched from blood (not recorded which). These receptors originate from a woman aged 45-65 years who had been exposed to COVID-19. CDR3s include the opening cysteine and the closing phenylalanine or tryptophan. The order of the fields is V gene, clone size, J gene, D gene, CDR3 DNA, CDR3 protein. D genes are given only for firm matches. Expanded clones get a size class; other rows say once, few or many, or leave the size out.

>TRBV5-1|.|TRBJ1-6|.
TGCGCCAGCAGCCCAAATTTGACTCCAAATTCACCCCTCCACTTT
CASSPNLTPNSPLHF
>TRBV27|few|TRBJ1-2|.
TGTGCCAGCAGAACCGGGACAACGGAAGGCTACACCTTC
CASRTGTTEGYTF
>TRBV15|.|TRBJ2-3|TRBD1
TGTGCCACCAGCAGGGACAGGGTGGCAGATACGCAGTATTTT
CATSRDRVADTQYF
>TRBV21-1|many|TRBJ2-2|.
TGTGCCAGCAGATCAGGGGGATCGGGCACCGGGGAGCTGTTTTTT
CASRSGGSGTGELFF
>TRBV19|.|TRBJ2-2|.
TGTGCCAGTAGTATGGCCAGGTCGAACACCGGGGAGCTGTTTTTT
CASSMARSNTGELFF
>TRBV28|.|TRBJ1-5|.
TGTGCCAGCAGCCCAAATGGGGGGGTCAATCAGCCCCAGCATTTT
CASSPNGGVNQPQHF
>TRBV9|.|TRBJ2-7|.
TGTGCCAGCAGCGTAACCCCAGGGGTCACTCCCTACGAGCAGTACTTC
CASSVTPGVTPYEQYF
>TRBV18|.|TRBJ2-7|.
TGTGCCAGCTCACCACCGGGCAGGGGAGGGAACGAGCAGTACTTC
CASSPPGRGGNEQYF
>TRBV5-1|few|TRBJ1-3|.
TGCGCCAGCAGCTTCGAGTCTGGAAACACCATATATTTT
CASSFESGNTIYF
>TRBV2|.|TRBJ1-5|TRBD1
TGTGCCAGCAGGGATTTCACAGGGGGTAATCAGCCCCAGCATTTT
CASRDFTGGNQPQHF
>TRBV5-4|once|TRBJ1-2|TRBD1
TGTGCCAGCAGCTCGTCCCGGGACAGGGAGGGCTATGGCTACACCTTC
CASSSSRDREGYGYTF
>TRBV6-6|.|TRBJ1-3|.
TGTGCCAGCAGTCCGGGTGGAGGATCCCTATCCTCTGGAAACACCATATATTTT
CASSPGGGSLSSGNTIYF
>TRBV7-8|.|TRBJ1-6|TRBD1
TGTGCCAGCAGCTTATACGACAGGGATATCTCCTATAATTCACCCCTCCACTTT
CASSLYDRDISYNSPLHF
>TRBV12-2|.|TRBJ2-1|.
TGTGCAAGTCGGGATCGACTAGCGGGGTTAATCAATGAGCAGTTCTTC
CASRDRLAGLINEQFF
>TRBV6-2/TRBV6-3|few|TRBJ1-6|TRBD1
TGTGCCAGCAGTTACAAGGACAGGGAGCCCCTCCACTTT
CASSYKDREPLHF
>TRBV20-1|.|TRBJ1-5|.
TGCAGTGCTAGTTCGGGTAGCAATCAGCCCCAGCATTTT
CSASSGSNQPQHF
>TRBV19|.|TRBJ2-7|.
TGTGCCAGTAGTAGGGGTCGGGGCTCCTACGAGCAGTACTTC
CASSRGRGSYEQYF
>TRBV5-4|.|TRBJ2-7|TRBD2
TGTGCCAGCAGCAACTGGGGGGGACTGTTTAACGAGCAGTACTTC
CASSNWGGLFNEQYF
>TRBV7-8|.|TRBJ2-3|.
TGTGCCAGCAGCAGCAGACAGGCAGATACGCAGTATTTT
CASSSRQADTQYF
>TRBV13|.|TRBJ2-3|TRBD2
TGTGCCAGCTCCTACTCGCGGGGGGGTGTAACAGATACGCAGTATTTT
CASSYSRGGVTDTQYF
>TRBV7-9|.|TRBJ1-2|.
TGTGCCAGCAGCTCCCTCTCCAGGGGAGTGGGCTATGGCTACACCTTC
CASSSLSRGVGYGYTF
>TRBV3-1/TRBV3-2|.|TRBJ2-3|TRBD2
TGTGCCAGCAGCGCCGGGACTAGCGGCACAGATACGCAGTATTTT
CASSAGTSGTDTQYF
>TRBV10-2|.|TRBJ2-7|TRBD2
TGCGCCAGCTCGGCGGGGGGGAGCTACGAGCAGTACTTC
CASSAGGSYEQYF
>TRBV5-5|.|TRBJ1-1|.
TGTGCCAGCAGCATATCCAGGGGCTGGACTGAAGCTTTCTTT
CASSISRGWTEAFF
>TRBV7-9|.|TRBJ1-5|.
TGTGCCAGCAGCTTAGGACAAGATTATAGCAATCAGCCCCAGCATTTT
CASSLGQDYSNQPQHF
>TRBV2|.|TRBJ1-2|.
TGTGCCAGCAGAGCGGGGGCGAACTATGGCTACACCTTC
CASRAGANYGYTF
>TRBV5-8|.|TRBJ2-7|TRBD1
TGTGCCAGCAGCCCCCCGGACAGGGCTTCCTACGAGCAGTACTTC
CASSPPDRASYEQYF
>TRBV27|.|TRBJ2-2|.
TGTGCCAGCAGTCCACTAGCTGTAAGGACCGGGGAGCTGTTTTTT
CASSPLAVRTGELFF
>TRBV6-5|.|TRBJ1-4|TRBD1
TGTGCCAGCAAAGAGGACAGGGCTAATGAAAAACTGTTTTTT
CASKEDRANEKLFF
>TRBV3-1/TRBV3-2|.|TRBJ2-7|.
TGTGCCAGCAGCCAAGACAGGGTGCGGGAGCAGTACTTC
CASSQDRVREQYF
>TRBV10-3|.|TRBJ1-6|TRBD1
TGTGCCATCTGGCAGGGGGCTACGGTGTCACCCCTCCACTTT
CAIWQGATVSPLHF
>TRBV29-1|.|TRBJ1-1|TRBD1
TGCAGCGTTTCACAGGGGGCGGGCACTGAAGCTTTCTTT
CSVSQGAGTEAFF
>TRBV13|.|TRBJ2-1|.
TGTGCCAGCAGCTTAGGCCTTCTTGAGCAGTTCTTC
CASSLGLLEQFF
>TRBV5-4|.|TRBJ1-3|TRBD1
TGTGCCAGCAGCTTGACAGGGGACAACACCATATATTTT
CASSLTGDNTIYF
>TRBV4-1|.|TRBJ2-2|.
TGCGCCAGCAGCCCTGGAGGGGGGGCTTTAACCGGGGAGCTGTTTTTT
CASSPGGGALTGELFF
>TRBV7-2|.|TRBJ1-4|.
TGTGCCAGCAGCTTAGTAGGGGTGATTAATGAAAAACTGTTTTTT
CASSLVGVINEKLFF
>TRBV5-1|.|TRBJ2-4|.
TGCGCCAGCAGCCCGGACACTAAAAACATTCAGTACTTC
CASSPDTKNIQYF
>TRBV18|.|TRBJ1-3|TRBD1
TGTGCCAGCTCACCCGACAGGGACAGAAACACCATATATTTT
CASSPDRDRNTIYF
>TRBV2|.|TRBJ1-5|.
TGTGCCAGCAGTGGATCGTATGGCGAGGCCCAGCATTTT
CASSGSYGEAQHF
>TRBV30|.|TRBJ2-3|.
TGTGCCTGGAAGGAGACGACAGATACGCAGTATTTT
CAWKETTDTQYF
>TRBV20-1|once|TRBJ1-2|.
TGCAGTGCCATGTCATCTGGCTACACCTTC
CSAMSSGYTF
>TRBV7-9|.|TRBJ2-3|TRBD2
TGTGCCAGCAGCGACTCCTCCACAACTAGCGGGGGGCGAGGAGATACGCAGTATTTT
CASSDSSTTSGGRGDTQYF
>TRBV5-4|.|TRBJ2-7|TRBD1
TGTGCCAGCAGCAAACCCGGGACAGGGATAAACGAGCAGTACTTC
CASSKPGTGINEQYF
>TRBV5-5|.|TRBJ1-2|TRBD1
TGTGCCAGCAGCCTCCTGGGACAGGGCGCCTATGGCTACACCTTC
CASSLLGQGAYGYTF
>TRBV24-1|.|TRBJ2-1|.
TGTGCCACCAGTGACCCTACCTTACAGGCGAGCTCCTACAATGAGCAGTTCTTC
CATSDPTLQASSYNEQFF
>TRBV5-1|few|TRBJ2-7|.
TGCGCCAGCAGCCCTGGCAGGGGGGCCTACGAGCAGTACTTC
CASSPGRGAYEQYF
>TRBV19|.|TRBJ1-5|TRBD1
TGTGCCAGCAAATTTCGGACAGGGGGGACTCCAATCCGCAATCAGCCCCAGCATTTT
CASKFRTGGTPIRNQPQHF
>TRBV19|.|TRBJ2-1|.
TGTGCCAGCTCCGGGTCTAGCTCCTACAATGAGCAGTTCTTC
CASSGSSSYNEQFF
>TRBV25-1|.|TRBJ2-5|.
TGTGCCAGCAGTGAATCTCGGGGGGCGGAGACCCAGTACTTC
CASSESRGAETQYF
>TRBV5-1|.|TRBJ2-5|.
TGCGCCAGCAGCCTATACAGTGAGACCCAGTACTTC
CASSLYSETQYF
>TRBV18|.|TRBJ2-7|.
TGTGCCAGCTCACCGGACACCATATACGAGCAGTACTTC
CASSPDTIYEQYF
>TRBV18|.|TRBJ2-7|.
TGTGCCAGCTCACCCGGGGGACAGACCTACGAGCAGTACTTC
CASSPGGQTYEQYF
>TRBV4-2|once|TRBJ1-2|.
TGTGCCAGCAGCCAAGATATCCAGGGAGGCTACACCTTC
CASSQDIQGGYTF
>TRBV3-1/TRBV3-2|.|TRBJ2-2|TRBD1
TGTGCCAGCAGCCCCCCCGGACAGGGCGTCAATTCCGGGGAGCTGTTTTTT
CASSPPGQGVNSGELFF
>TRBV19|.|TRBJ2-5|TRBD2
TGTGCCAGTAGAGCGGGGGGGCGAGAGACCCAGTACTTC
CASRAGGRETQYF